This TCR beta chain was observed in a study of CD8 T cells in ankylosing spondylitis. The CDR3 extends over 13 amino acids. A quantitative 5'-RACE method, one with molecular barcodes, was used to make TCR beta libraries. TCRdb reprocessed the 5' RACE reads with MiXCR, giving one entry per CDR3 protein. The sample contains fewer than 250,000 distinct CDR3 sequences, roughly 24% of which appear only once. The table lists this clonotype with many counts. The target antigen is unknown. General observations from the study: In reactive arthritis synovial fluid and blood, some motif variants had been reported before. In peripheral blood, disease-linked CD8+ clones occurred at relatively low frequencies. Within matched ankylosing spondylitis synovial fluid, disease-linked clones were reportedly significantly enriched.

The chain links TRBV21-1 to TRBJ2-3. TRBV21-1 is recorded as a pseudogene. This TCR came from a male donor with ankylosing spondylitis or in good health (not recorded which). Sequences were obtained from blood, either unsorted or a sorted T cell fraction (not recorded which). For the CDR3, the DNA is TGTGCCAGCAGCAAAGTAGGACCAGATACGCAGTATTTT. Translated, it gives CASSKVGPDTQYF.